This TCR beta chain originates from a study of human T cells and chemical hapten exposure. Across the study: On about 2 cm by about 2 cm of upper inner arm skin, sensitization was performed with 2% DPC.

The J segment lost 0 bases and the V segment lost 4 bases, leaving 10 bases of the junction unmatched. Germline V gene lookup returns CDR1 DFQATT and CDR2 SNEGSKA (reference sequence). The CDR3 is made up of 19 amino acids. Time point reported: patch test 2, 6 weeks after DPC sensitization. The treatment denotes: therapeutic diphenylcyclopropenone sensitization with weekly scalp DPC. The study's library attached unique molecular identifiers to single cDNA molecules. TCRdb re-derived calls from the RACE reads in MiXCR, one entry per CDR3 protein. The repertoire holds 110,000 to 150,000 distinct CDR3 sequences, 12% seen once, with about 1.4% in the top ten.

The TCR originated in a woman aged 50 to 65 with alopecia areata. Some clones in this sample may be carry-over from other donors' samples. The sample in question was whole blood, obtained in connection with sensitization to the hapten diphenylcyclopropenone (DPC). The chain employs TRBV20-1 and TRBJ2-3; TRBD2 matches at 16 bases. This chain's CDR3 is CSATGTSGRAPSSTDTQYF. The DNA for the CDR3 is TGCAGTGCTACAGGGACTAGCGGGAGGGCCCCCTCGAGCACAGATACGCAGTATTTT.